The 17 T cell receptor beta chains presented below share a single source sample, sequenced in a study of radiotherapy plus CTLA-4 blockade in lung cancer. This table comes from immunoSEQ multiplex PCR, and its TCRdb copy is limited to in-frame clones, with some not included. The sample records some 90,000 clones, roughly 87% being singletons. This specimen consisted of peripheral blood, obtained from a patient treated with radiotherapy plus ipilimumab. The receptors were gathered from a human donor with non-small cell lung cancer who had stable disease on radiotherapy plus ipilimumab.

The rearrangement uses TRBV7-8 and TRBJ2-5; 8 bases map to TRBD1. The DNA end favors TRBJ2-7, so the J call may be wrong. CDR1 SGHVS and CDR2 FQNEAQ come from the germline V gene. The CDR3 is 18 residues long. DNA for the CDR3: TGTGCCAGCACAGGGACAGGAGCTCTTTCGGTTAGCTCCTACGAGCAGTACTTC. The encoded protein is CASTGTGALSVSSYEQYF.

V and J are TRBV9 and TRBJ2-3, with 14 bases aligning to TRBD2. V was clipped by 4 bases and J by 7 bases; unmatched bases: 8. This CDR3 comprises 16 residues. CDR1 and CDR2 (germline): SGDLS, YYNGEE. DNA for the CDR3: TGTGCCAGCAGCCCCCGACTAGCGGGGGGGCGACATACGCAGTATTTT. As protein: CASSPRLAGGRHTQYF. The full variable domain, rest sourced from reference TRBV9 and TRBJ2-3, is DSGVTQTPKHLITATGQRVTLRCSPRSGDLSVYWYQQSLDQGLQFLIQYYNGEERAKGNILERFSAQQFPDLHSELNLSSLELGDSALYFCASSPRLAGGRHTQYFGPGTRLTVL.

The CDR3 region has the DNA TGTGCCAGCAGCCTTGAAGATACGCAGTATTTT. Amino acids: CASSLEDTQYF. The J gene is TRBJ2-3, the V gene TRBV11-2; D not certain. From germline, CDR1 is SGHAT and CDR2 FQNNGV. Trimming took off 5 bases at V and 5 bases at J, with 5 bases between the two ends. CDR3 size: 11 residues.

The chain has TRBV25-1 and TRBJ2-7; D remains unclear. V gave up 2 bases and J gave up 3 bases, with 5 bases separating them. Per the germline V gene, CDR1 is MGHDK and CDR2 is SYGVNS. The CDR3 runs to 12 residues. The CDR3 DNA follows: TGTGCCAGCAGTGAAATCGGCTACGAGCAGTACTTC. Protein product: CASSEIGYEQYF.

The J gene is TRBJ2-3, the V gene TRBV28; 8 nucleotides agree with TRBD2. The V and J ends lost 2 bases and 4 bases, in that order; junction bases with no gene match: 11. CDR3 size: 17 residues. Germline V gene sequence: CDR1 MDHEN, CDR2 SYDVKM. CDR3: CASSLRLAGSLSDTQYF. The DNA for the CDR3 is TGTGCCAGCAGTTTAAGGCTAGCGGGCTCTCTGTCAGATACGCAGTATTTT.

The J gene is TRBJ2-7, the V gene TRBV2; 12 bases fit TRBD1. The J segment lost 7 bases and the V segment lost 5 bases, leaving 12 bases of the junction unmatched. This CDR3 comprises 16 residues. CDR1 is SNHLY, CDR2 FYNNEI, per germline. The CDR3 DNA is TGTGCCAGCAGTCAGACTCCGGGACAGGGGGCTTGGGAGCAGTACTTC. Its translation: CASSQTPGQGAWEQYF.

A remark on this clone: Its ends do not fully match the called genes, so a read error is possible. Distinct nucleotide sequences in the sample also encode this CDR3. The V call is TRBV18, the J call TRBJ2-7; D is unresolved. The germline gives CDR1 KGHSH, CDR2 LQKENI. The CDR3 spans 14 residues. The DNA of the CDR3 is TGTGCTAGCTCACCGGCCTTGGGCCCCTACGAGCAGTACTTC. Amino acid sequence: CASSPALGPYEQYF.

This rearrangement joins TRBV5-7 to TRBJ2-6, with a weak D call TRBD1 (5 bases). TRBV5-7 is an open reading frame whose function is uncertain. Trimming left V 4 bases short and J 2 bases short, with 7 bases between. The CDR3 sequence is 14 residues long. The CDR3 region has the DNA TGTGCCAGCAGCGTCAGGGCTGGGGCCAACGTCCTGACTTTC. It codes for CASSVRAGANVLTF.

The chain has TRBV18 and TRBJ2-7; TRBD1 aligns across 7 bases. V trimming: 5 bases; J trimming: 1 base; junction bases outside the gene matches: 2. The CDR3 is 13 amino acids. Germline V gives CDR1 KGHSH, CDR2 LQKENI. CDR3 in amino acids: CASSTQGSYEQYF. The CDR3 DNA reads TGTGCCAGCTCAACACAGGGGTCCTACGAGCAGTACTTC.

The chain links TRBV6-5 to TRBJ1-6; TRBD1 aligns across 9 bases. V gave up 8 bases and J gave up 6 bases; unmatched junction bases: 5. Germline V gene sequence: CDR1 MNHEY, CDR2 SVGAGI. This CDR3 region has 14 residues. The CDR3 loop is CASFDRGVNSPLHF. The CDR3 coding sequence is TGTGCCAGCTTTGACAGGGGGGTTAATTCACCCCTCCACTTT.

CDR3 sequence: CASSQNTEAFF. In nucleotides, the CDR3 is TGTGCCAGCAGCCAGAACACTGAAGCTTTCTTT. The V gene is TRBV4-2, the J gene TRBJ1-1, with unresolved D. The CDR3 is 11 residues long. Trimming removed 3 bases from V and 1 base from J, with 0 bases in between. Germline V gene lookup returns CDR1 LGHNA and CDR2 YNFKEQ.

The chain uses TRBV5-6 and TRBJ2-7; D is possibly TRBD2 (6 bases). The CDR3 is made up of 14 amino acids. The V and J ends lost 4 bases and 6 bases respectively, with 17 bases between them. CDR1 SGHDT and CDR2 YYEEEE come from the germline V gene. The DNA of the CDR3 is TGTGCCAGCAGCCCCGTGGGGCGGGAAGGCGAGCAGTACTTC. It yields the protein CASSPVGREGEQYF.

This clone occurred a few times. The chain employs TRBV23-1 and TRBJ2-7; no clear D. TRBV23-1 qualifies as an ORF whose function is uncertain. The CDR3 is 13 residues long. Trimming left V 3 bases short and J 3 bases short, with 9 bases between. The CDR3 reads CASSQLPCYEQYF. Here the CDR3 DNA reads TGCGCCAGCAGTCAGCTCCCATGCTACGAGCAGTACTTC.

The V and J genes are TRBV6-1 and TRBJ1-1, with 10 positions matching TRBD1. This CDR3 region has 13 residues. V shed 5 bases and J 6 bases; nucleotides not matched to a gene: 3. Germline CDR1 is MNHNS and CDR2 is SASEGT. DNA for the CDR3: TGTGCCAGCAGTCGGGACAGGGGATCTGAAGCTTTCTTT. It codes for CASSRDRGSEAFF.

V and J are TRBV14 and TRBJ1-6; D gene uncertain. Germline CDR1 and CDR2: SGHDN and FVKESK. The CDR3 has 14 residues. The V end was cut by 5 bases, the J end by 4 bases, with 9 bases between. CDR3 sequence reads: CASSLNLYNSPLHF. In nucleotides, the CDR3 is TGTGCCAGCAGCTTAAATCTGTATAATTCACCCCTCCACTTT.

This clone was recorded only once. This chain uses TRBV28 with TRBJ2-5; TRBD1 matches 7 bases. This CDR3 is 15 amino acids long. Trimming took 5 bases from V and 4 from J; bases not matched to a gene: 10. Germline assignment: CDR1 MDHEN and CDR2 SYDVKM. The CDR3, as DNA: TGTGCCAGCAGTCCCCTCCTTGACAGGGCAGAGACCCAGTACTTC. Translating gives CASSPLLDRAETQYF.

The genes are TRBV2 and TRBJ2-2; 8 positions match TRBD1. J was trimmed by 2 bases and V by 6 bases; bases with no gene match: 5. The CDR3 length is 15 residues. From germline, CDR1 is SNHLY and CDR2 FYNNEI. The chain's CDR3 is CASSRQGSNTGELFF. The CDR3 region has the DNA TGTGCCAGCAGCAGACAGGGGAGTAACACCGGGGAGCTGTTTTTT.